The present T cell receptor beta chain was sequenced within a study of blood T cell repertoires in COVID-19. Study-level information: From the United States, Italy and Spain came samples of acute and convalescent COVID-19. Sources were T cells, B-cell-depleted T cells, or PBMCs; the material itself was cDNA or gDNA.

J was trimmed by 6 bases and V by 5 bases; bases with no gene match: 10. There are 15 residues in the CDR3. CDR1 and CDR2 from the germline V gene are SEHNR and FQNEAQ (reference sequence). In the original workflow: Estimates of nucleated cell counts were drawn from the amplification of reference gene primers. Sequencing used immunoSEQ multiplex PCR; TCRdb keeps in-frame clones, though not all of them. V and J calls and clone size are copied from that table; D and trimming were computed from the DNA. The sample has a few hundred thousand clones; about nine tenths are singletons. This TCR was recovered from a man in his forties or fifties with acute or convalescent COVID-19. The chain uses TRBV7-9 and TRBJ2-1; 7 bases line up with TRBD2. The sequenced sample consisted of peripheral blood. The CDR3 here is CASSPRGRASNEQFF. In DNA form, the CDR3 reads TGTGCCAGCAGCCCCCGGGGGAGGGCTAGCAATGAGCAGTTCTTC. Full variable domain (rest looked up from reference TRBV7-9 and TRBJ2-1): DTGVSQNPRHKITKRGQNVTFRCDPISEHNRLYWYRQTLGQGPEFLTYFQNEAQLEKSRLLSDRFSAERPKGSFSTLEIQRTEQGDSAMYLCASSPRGRASNEQFFGPGTRLTVL.